This record covers a single T cell receptor (beta chain). There is no known antigen for this receptor. CDR3 length: 15 amino acids, cysteine to phenylalanine. DNA is not on record. Sequences MGHRA (CDR1) and YSYEKL (CDR2) are obtained from the germline V gene. Instrument on record: Illumina HiSeq 2000. TCR beta cDNA libraries were prepared using 5'RACE template switching, which introduced a universal primer site and unique molecular identifiers. cDNA synthesis was primed from the TCR beta constant segment and was followed by two successive PCR amplification steps. The authors' pipeline ran thus. Reads were demultiplexed and grouped by UMI with MIGEC, and clonotypes were assembled and quantified with MiTCR. Only TCR cDNA sequences supported by at least two reads were kept to exclude erroneous sequences. The tcR package was used for downstream repertoire analysis, and clonotypes were matched between fractions using CDR3 nucleotide sequence together with V segment. Antigen specificity was annotated against VDJdb with VDJmatch, allowing one amino acid substitution in CDR3. TCRdb reprocessed the reads, so every CDR3 protein sequence counts as one entry and DNA is not shown. Here the V and J calls rest on TCRdb's processing, not on the authors' analysis. The record for this sample contains about 460,000 distinct CDR3 sequences. Clones ranked in the top ten supply about 1.5% of the sample.

This sample is part of a study of T cells expressing NK-cell markers (dated by TCRdb to 2020 to 2021). Regarding the study in general: Three sorted T-cell subsets (CD3+CD56+NKG2C+, CD3+CD56+NKG2C- and CD3+CD56-NKG2C+) from eight donors had their TCR beta-chain repertoires profiled. Among the eight sequenced donors, only one was HCMV-seronegative, while the other seven were HCMV-seropositive. Randomly selected healthy volunteers, three men and five women, were used as the eight sequenced donors. Illumina HiSeq 2000/2500, MiSeq or NextSeq was used to sequence libraries as 2 x 150 bp reads.

General findings and caveats noted by the study authors: Those dominant clonotypes were again the most abundant among CD3+CD56-NKG2C+ cells in a handful of donors, at roughly 28.3-60.1%. In six donors, the dominant CD3+CD56+NKG2C+ clonotypes were found to rank among the top 10 CD8+ clonotypes and to make up roughly 1.0-8% of CD8+ T cells. It remained unclear whether the expanded NKG2C-expressing T cell clones were specific for HCMV antigens.

To determine HCMV serostatus, a commercial ELISA kit was used to detect HCMV-specific IgG in serum. Peripheral blood mononuclear cells were isolated from blood by Ficoll density gradient centrifugation. This receptor chain uses TRBV4-1 and TRBJ2-7; TCRdb's D call of TRBD2 is untestable without DNA. The sequencing input was blood T cells: a sorted CD56 or NKG2C T cell subset, CD4+ or CD8+ T cells, or bulk PBMC T cells (not recorded which). This receptor was taken from a woman in her forties or fifties in good health. Donor details come from another sample of the same person, matched by shared clones. The CDR3 has the sequence CASSQSLAGSDEQYF.